Below are 5 T cell receptor beta chains sequenced from a single sample in a study of blood T cell repertoires in COVID-19. Libraries were prepared by immunoSEQ multiplex PCR; TCRdb keeps only in-frame clonotypes and omits some of them. Of 200,000 or so clones in the sample, 70% to 90% are singletons; the top ten hold 3.5% to 4%. The source material was PBMCs or T cells enriched from blood (not recorded which). These TCRs come from a woman aged 40 to 50 with acute COVID-19.

This clone has only a few counts. The chain couples TRBV27 to TRBJ2-1; D possibly corresponds to TRBD2 (6 bases). The CDR3 length is 14 residues. The germline V gene encodes CDR1 MNHEY and CDR2 SMNVEV (reference sequence). V lost 2 bases and J 7 bases, leaving 12 bases between the germline ends. CDR3 sequence (DNA): TGTGCCAGCAGTTTAGGGAGGCCAGCGAATGAGCAGTTCTTC. Amino acid sequence: CASSLGRPANEQFF.

The chain recombines TRBV28 with TRBJ1-1, with 9 bases lining up with TRBD1. From germline, CDR1 is MDHEN and CDR2 SYDVKM. The V and J ends lost 3 bases and 2 bases, in that order; junction bases with no gene match: 10. The CDR3 loop spans 17 amino acids. CDR3 DNA sequence: TGTGCCAGCAGTTTGCTACAGGGGGCGAAGAGAAACACTGAAGCTTTCTTT. It yields the protein CASSLLQGAKRNTEAFF.

The V and J genes are TRBV13 and TRBJ2-1; D is possibly TRBD2 (6 bases). V was clipped by 6 bases and J by 5 bases, with 17 bases between them. There are 15 residues in the CDR3. Germline CDR1 is PRHDT and CDR2 is FYEKMQ (reference sequence). CDR3 coding DNA: TGTGCCAGCAGTCATCTAGGTAGCGGTAACAATGAGCAGTTCTTC. It encodes CASSHLGSGNNEQFF.

The J gene is TRBJ2-3, the V gene TRBV5-1; D possibly corresponds to TRBD2 (5 bases). The CDR3 is made up of 15 amino acids. Germline V gives CDR1 SGHRS, CDR2 YFSETQ. Trimming took off 5 bases at V and 8 bases at J, with 21 bases between the two ends. CDR3 region: CASSQSGGLAGTQYF. As DNA, the CDR3 is TGCGCCAGCAGTCAGAGTGGCGGACTGGCGGGTACGCAGTATTTT. Based on the CDR3 plus reference TRBV5-1 and TRBJ2-3, the full variable domain is KAGVTQTPRYLIKTRGQQVTLSCSPISGHRSVSWYQQTPGQGLQFLFEYFSETQRNKGNFPGRFSGRQFSNSRSEMNVSTLELGDSALYLCASSQSGGLAGTQYFGPGTRLTVL.

This rearrangement joins TRBV15 to TRBJ1-1, with D possibly matching TRBD1 (6 bases). V was shortened by 3 bases and J by 5 bases, with 13 bases between the two germline ends. The CDR3 is made up of 14 amino acids. CDR1 and CDR2 from the germline V gene are LNHNV and YYDKDF (reference sequence). The CDR3 here is CATSSLGRGTEAFF. The DNA for the CDR3 is TGTGCCACCAGCAGCCTAGGAAGGGGGACTGAAGCTTTCTTT.